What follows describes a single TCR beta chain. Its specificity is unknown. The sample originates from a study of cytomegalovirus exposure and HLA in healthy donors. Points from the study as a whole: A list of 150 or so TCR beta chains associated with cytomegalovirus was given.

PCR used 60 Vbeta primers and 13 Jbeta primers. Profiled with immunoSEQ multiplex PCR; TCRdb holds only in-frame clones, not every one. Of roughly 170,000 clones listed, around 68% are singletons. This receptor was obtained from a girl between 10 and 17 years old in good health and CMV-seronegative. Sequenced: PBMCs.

The CDR3 bases are TGTGCCAGCAGTCGGGGACTTACAAACAATGAGCAGTTCTTC. Its translation: CASSRGLTNNEQFF. The gene calls are TRBV27 and TRBJ2-1; D possibly corresponds to TRBD2 (6 bases). V lost 5 bases to trimming and J lost 5 bases, with 13 bases between them. The CDR3 loop spans 14 amino acids. Per the germline V gene, CDR1 is MNHEY and CDR2 is SMNVEV (reference sequence).